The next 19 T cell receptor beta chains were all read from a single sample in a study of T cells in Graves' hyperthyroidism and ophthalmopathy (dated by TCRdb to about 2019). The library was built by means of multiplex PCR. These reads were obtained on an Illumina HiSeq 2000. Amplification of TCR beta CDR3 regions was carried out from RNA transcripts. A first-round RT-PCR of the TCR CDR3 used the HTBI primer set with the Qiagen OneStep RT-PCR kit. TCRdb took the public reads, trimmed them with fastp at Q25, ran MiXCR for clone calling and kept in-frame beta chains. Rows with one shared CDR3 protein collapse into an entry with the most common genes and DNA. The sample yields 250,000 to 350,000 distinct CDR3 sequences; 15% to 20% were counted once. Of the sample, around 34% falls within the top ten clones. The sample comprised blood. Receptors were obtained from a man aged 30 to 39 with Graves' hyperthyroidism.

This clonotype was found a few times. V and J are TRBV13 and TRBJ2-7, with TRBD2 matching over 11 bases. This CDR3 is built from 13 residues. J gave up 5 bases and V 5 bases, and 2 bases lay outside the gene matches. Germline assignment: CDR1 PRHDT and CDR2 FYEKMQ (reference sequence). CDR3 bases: TGTGCCAGCAGCCCGGGACTAGCGGACGAGCAGTACTTC. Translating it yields CASSPGLADEQYF.

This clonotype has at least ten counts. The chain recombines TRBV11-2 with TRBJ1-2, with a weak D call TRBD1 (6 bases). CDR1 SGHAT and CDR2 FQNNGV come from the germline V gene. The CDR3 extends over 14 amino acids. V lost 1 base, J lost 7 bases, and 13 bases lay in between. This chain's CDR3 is CASSLVSRGGGYTF. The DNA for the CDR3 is TGTGCCAGCAGCTTAGTATCCAGGGGAGGTGGCTACACCTTC.

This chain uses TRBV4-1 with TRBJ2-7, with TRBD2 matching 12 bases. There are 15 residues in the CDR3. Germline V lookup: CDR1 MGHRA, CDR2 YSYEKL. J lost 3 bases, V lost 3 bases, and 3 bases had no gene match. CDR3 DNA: TGCGCCAGCAGCCAGTTACTAGCGGGAGGCTACGAGCAGTACTTC. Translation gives CASSQLLAGGYEQYF.

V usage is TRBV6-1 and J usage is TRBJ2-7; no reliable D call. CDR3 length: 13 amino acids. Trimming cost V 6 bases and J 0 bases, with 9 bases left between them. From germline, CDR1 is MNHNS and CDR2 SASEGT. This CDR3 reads CASRTQSSYEQYF. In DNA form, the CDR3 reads TGTGCCAGCAGGACACAGAGCTCCTACGAGCAGTACTTC.

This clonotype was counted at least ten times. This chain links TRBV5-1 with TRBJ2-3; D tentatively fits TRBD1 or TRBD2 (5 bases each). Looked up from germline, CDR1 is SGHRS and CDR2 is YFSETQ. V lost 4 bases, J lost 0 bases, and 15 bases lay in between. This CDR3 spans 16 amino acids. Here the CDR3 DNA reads TGCGCCAGCAGCCCTGCCCGGAGGACAAGCACAGATACGCAGTATTTT. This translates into CASSPARRTSTDTQYF.

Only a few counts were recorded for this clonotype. The CDR3 protein is CSVRDPWRGNEQYF. The DNA of the CDR3 is TGCAGCGTGAGGGACCCCTGGCGGGGGAACGAGCAGTACTTC. This chain links TRBV29-1 with TRBJ2-7, with 7 bases that match TRBD2. This CDR3 contains 14 residues. The germline CDR1 and CDR2 sequences are SQVTM and ANQGSEA. With 6 bases clipped from V and 5 bases from J, the junction kept 13 bases outside the gene matches.

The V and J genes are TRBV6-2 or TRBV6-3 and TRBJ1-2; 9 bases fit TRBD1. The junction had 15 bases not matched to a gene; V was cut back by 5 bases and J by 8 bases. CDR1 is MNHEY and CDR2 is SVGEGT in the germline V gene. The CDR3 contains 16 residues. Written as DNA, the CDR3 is TGTGCCAGCAGTAAGGGGACAGGGCGAAAGCGGTGGGGCTACACCTTC. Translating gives CASSKGTGRKRWGYTF.

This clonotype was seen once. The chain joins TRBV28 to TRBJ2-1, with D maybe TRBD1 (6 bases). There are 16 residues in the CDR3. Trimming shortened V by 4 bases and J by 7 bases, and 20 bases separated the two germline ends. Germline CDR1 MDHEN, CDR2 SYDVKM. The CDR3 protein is CASSSHTGTLWNEQFF. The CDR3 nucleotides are TGTGCCAGCAGTTCTCATACAGGGACCCTCTGGAATGAGCAGTTCTTC.

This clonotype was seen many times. The CDR3 sequence: CASSLASGTYEQYF. CDR3 in DNA: TGCGCCAGCAGCTTGGCCTCGGGCACCTACGAGCAGTACTTC. The chain joins TRBV5-1 to TRBJ2-7; D not certain. The CDR3 consists of 14 residues. V gave up 0 bases and J gave up 2 bases, with 9 bases separating them. The germline V gene encodes CDR1 SGHRS and CDR2 YFSETQ. Full variable domain (outside the CDR3, taken from reference TRBV5-1 and TRBJ2-7): KAGVTQTPRYLIKTRGQQVTLSCSPISGHRSVSWYQQTPGQGLQFLFEYFSETQRNKGNFPGRFSGRQFSNSRSEMNVSTLELGDSALYLCASSLASGTYEQYFGPGTRLTVT.

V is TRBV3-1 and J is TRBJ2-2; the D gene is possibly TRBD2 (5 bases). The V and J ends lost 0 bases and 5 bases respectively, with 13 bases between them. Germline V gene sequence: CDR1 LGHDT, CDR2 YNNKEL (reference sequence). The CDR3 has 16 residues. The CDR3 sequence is CASSQDPSTGTGELFF. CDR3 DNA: TGTGCCAGCAGCCAAGACCCGAGCACGGGGACCGGGGAGCTGTTTTTT.

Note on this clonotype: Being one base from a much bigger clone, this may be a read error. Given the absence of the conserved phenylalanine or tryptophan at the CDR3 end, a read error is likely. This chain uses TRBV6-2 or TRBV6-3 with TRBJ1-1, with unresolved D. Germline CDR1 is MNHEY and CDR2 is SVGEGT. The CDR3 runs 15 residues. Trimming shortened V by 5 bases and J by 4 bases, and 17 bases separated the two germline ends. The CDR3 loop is CASSSWALRGTEAFV. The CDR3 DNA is TGTGCCAGCAGTAGTTGGGCCCTGCGGGGCACTGAAGCTTTCGTT.

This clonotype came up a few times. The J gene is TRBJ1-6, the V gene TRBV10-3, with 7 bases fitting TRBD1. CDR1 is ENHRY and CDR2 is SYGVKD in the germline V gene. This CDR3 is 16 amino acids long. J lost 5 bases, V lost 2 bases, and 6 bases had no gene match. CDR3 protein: CAISEKSGQNNSPLHF. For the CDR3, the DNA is TGTGCCATCAGTGAGAAATCGGGACAGAATAATTCACCCCTCCACTTT.

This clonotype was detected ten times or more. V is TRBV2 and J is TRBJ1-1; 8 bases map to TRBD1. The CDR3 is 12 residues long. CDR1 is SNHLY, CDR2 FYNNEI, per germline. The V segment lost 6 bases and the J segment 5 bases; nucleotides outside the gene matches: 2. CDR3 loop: CASRQGETEAFF. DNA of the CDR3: TGTGCCAGCAGACAGGGGGAGACTGAAGCTTTCTTT.

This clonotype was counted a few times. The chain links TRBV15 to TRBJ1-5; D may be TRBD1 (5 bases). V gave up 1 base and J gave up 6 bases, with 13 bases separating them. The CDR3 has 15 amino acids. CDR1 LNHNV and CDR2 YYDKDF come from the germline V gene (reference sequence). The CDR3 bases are TGTGCCACCAGCAGAGGCGCCAGGGTGGGTCAGCCCCAGCATTTT. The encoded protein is CATSRGARVGQPQHF.

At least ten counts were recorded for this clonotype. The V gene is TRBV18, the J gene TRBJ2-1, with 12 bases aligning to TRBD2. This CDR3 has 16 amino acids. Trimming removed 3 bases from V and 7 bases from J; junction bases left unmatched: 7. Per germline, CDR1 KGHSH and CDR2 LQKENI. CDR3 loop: CASSPRLAGDENEQFF. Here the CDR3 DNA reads TGTGCCAGCTCACCTCGACTAGCGGGAGATGAAAATGAGCAGTTCTTC.

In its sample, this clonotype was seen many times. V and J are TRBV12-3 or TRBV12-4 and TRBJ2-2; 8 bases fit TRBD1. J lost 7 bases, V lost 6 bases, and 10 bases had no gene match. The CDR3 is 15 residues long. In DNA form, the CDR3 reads TGTGCCAGCAGCTCGCAGGGGGCTGTGATCGGGGAGCTGTTTTTT. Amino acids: CASSSQGAVIGELFF.

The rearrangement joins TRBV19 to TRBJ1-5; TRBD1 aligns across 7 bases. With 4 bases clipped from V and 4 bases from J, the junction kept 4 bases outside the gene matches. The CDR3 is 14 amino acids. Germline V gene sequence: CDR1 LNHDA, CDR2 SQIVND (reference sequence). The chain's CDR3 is CASSKSGGNQPQHF. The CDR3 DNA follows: TGTGCCAGTAGTAAGTCAGGGGGAAATCAGCCCCAGCATTTT.

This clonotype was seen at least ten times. Here the CDR3 reads CASSGTSGSYTGELFF. The CDR3 region has the DNA TGTGCCAGCAGTGGAACTAGCGGGAGTTACACCGGGGAGCTGTTTTTT. This rearrangement joins TRBV6-1 to TRBJ2-2, with 11 positions matching TRBD2. Unmatched junction bases numbered 4, after V lost 4 bases and J lost 3 bases. The CDR3 runs to 16 residues. The germline CDR1 and CDR2 sequences are MNHNS and SASEGT.

The CDR3 spells CASRAGQVYEQYF. CDR3 bases: TGTGCCAGCAGGGCCGGGCAGGTCTACGAGCAGTACTTC. This sequence joins TRBV28 and TRBJ2-7; D unclear. The germline V gene encodes CDR1 MDHEN and CDR2 SYDVKM. The CDR3 is made up of 13 amino acids. V lost 6 bases and J lost 3, with 12 bases in between.